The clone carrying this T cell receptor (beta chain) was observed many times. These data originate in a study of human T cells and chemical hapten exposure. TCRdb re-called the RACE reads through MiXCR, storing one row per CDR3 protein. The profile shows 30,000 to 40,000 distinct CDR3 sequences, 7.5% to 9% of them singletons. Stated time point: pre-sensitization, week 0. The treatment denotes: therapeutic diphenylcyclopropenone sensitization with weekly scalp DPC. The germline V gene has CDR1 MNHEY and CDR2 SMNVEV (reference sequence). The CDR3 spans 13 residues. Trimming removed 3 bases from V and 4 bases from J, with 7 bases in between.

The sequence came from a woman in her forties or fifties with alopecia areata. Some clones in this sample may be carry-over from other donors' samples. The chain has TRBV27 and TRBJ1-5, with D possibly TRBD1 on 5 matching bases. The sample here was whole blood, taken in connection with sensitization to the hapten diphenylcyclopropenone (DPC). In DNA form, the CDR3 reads TGTGCCAGCAGTTTTAGACAGAATCAGCCCCAGCATTTT. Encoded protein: CASSFRQNQPQHF.